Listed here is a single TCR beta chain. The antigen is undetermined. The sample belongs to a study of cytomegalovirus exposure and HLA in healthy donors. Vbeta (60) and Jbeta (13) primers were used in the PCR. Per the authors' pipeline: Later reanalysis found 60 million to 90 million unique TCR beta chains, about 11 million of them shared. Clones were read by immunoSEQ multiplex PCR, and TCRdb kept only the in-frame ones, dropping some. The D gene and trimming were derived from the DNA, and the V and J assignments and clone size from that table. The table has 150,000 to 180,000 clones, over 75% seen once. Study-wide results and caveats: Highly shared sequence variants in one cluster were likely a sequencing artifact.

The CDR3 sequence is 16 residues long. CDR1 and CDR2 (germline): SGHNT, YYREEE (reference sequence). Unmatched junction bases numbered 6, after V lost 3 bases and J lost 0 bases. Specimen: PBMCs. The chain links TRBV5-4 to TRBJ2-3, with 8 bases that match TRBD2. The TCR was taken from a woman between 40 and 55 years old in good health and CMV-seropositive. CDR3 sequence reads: CASSYYSGASTDTQYF. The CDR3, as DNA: TGTGCCAGCAGCTACTATAGCGGGGCTAGCACAGATACGCAGTATTTT.